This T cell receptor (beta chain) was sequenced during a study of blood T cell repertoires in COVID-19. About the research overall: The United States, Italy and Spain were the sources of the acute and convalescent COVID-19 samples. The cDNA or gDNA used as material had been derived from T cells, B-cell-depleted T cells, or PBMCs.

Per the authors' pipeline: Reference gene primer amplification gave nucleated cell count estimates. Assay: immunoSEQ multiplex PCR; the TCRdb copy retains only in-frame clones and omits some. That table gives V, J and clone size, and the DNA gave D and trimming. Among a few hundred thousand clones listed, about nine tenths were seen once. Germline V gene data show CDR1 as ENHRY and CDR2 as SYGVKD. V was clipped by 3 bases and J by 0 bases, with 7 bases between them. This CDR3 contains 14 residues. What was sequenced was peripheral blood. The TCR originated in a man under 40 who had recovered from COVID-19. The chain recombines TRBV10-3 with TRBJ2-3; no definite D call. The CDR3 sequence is CAISDSGSTDTQYF. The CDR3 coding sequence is TGTGCCATCAGTGACTCAGGAAGCACAGATACGCAGTATTTT.